The 16 T cell receptor beta chains presented below share a single source sample, sequenced in a study of CD4+ T cells in melanoma. The protocol was immunoSEQ multiplex PCR, while the TCRdb copy is restricted to in-frame clones and leaves out a portion. The sample has 13,000 to 15,000 clones, around 68% seen once. Sequenced: cells from a culture (not recorded whether cultured in vitro). Every receptor here comes from a human donor with melanoma.

The V and J genes are TRBV5-1 and TRBJ1-1; D might be TRBD1 (5 bases). The CDR3 consists of 16 residues. Trimming removed 3 bases from V and 2 bases from J, with 17 bases in between. Germline lookup yields CDR1 SGHRS and CDR2 YFSETQ. The CDR3 bases are TGCGCCAGCAGCTCGGGGCTTACCGGGGCCAACACTGAAGCTTTCTTT. Translated, it gives CASSSGLTGANTEAFF.

V usage is TRBV10-3 and J usage is TRBJ1-2; D is undetermined. This CDR3 comprises 16 residues. V shed 2 bases and J shed 0 bases, with 13 bases lying between them. CDR1 ENHRY and CDR2 SYGVKD come from the germline V gene. CDR3 sequence reads: CAISENESLPNYGYTF. The CDR3 nucleotides read TGTGCCATCAGTGAGAACGAGTCTCTCCCTAACTATGGCTACACCTTC.

The chain has TRBV6-1 and TRBJ1-1; the D gene is possibly TRBD1 (6 bases). The germline V and J ends were trimmed by 4 bases and 4 bases, with 10 bases remaining between them. The CDR3 is 13 amino acids. The V gene's germline CDR1 is MNHNS and CDR2 SASEGT. CDR3 sequence reads: CASSVRGSTEAFF. In DNA, the CDR3 is TGTGCCAGCAGTGTCAGGGGTAGCACTGAAGCTTTCTTT.

The chain joins TRBV2 to TRBJ2-5; 7 bases line up with TRBD2. V lost 5 bases and J lost 2; bases outside the gene matches: 11. The CDR3 is 16 residues long. Germline values: CDR1 SNHLY, CDR2 FYNNEI. DNA for the CDR3: TGTGCCAGCAGTACCCCTAGCGGAACTTTACAAGAGACCCAGTACTTC. Its translation is CASSTPSGTLQETQYF. The full variable domain, completed using reference TRBV2 and TRBJ2-5, is EPEVTQTPSHQVTQMGQEVILRCVPISNHLYFYWYRQILGQKVEFLVSFYNNEISEKSEIFDDQFSVERPDGSNFTLKIRSTKLEDSAMYFCASSTPSGTLQETQYFGPGTRLLVL.

The chain recombines TRBV5-5 with TRBJ1-1; D gene unclear. Per the germline V gene, CDR1 is SGHKS and CDR2 is YYEKEE (reference sequence). Trimming took 0 bases from V and 5 from J, leaving 11 bases between them. The CDR3 loop spans 14 amino acids. CDR3 sequence: CASSLAEAGTEAFF. The DNA of the CDR3 is TGTGCCAGCAGCTTGGCAGAGGCGGGGACTGAAGCTTTCTTT.

CDR3 sequence (DNA): TGTGCCAGTAGTATGTCGTACTACGAGCAGTACTTC. Amino acid sequence: CASSMSYYEQYF. V usage is TRBV19 and J usage is TRBJ2-7; D remains unclear. Germline V lookup: CDR1 LNHDA, CDR2 SQIVND (reference sequence). The CDR3 has 12 residues. Trimming stripped 3 bases from V and 3 bases from J, with 6 bases between.

The J gene is TRBJ2-3, the V gene TRBV11-2, with D unclear. This CDR3 spans 14 amino acids. V was pared by 0 bases and J by 5 bases, with 9 bases between. CDR1 is SGHAT and CDR2 is FQNNGV in the germline V gene. CDR3 sequence (DNA): TGTGCCAGCAGCTTAGATCTAGATATAGATACGCAGTATTTT. Translation: CASSLDLDIDTQYF.

This chain links TRBV5-1 with TRBJ2-5, with a tentative D call TRBD1 (6 bases). V lost 4 bases and J lost 3, with 13 bases in between. The CDR3 is 14 residues long. Germline CDR1 SGHRS, CDR2 YFSETQ. The CDR3 DNA reads as TGCGCCAGCAGCCTACTCTCAGGGGAAGAGACCCAGTACTTC. Amino acid sequence: CASSLLSGEETQYF.

The chain employs TRBV19 and TRBJ2-2; D remains ambiguous. Germline CDR1 LNHDA, CDR2 SQIVND (reference sequence). V was clipped by 3 bases and J by 4 bases, with 12 bases between them. CDR3 size: 15 residues. CDR3 nucleotides: TGTGCCAGTAGTATGGGGAAGAAGGGCACCGGGGAGCTGTTTTTT. Residues: CASSMGKKGTGELFF.

The chain couples TRBV5-1 to TRBJ2-7; tentative D call: TRBD2 (6 bases). This CDR3 has 13 residues. V shed 5 bases and J shed 2 bases, with 11 bases lying between them. CDR1 SGHRS and CDR2 YFSETQ come from the germline V gene. This CDR3 is CASSWDLTYEQYF. The CDR3 bases are TGCGCCAGCAGTTGGGACTTAACCTACGAGCAGTACTTC. Based on the CDR3 plus reference TRBV5-1 and TRBJ2-7, the full variable domain is KAGVTQTPRYLIKTRGQQVTLSCSPISGHRSVSWYQQTPGQGLQFLFEYFSETQRNKGNFPGRFSGRQFSNSRSEMNVSTLELGDSALYLCASSWDLTYEQYFGPGTRLTVT.

This clone was detected a few times. The rearrangement uses TRBV2 and TRBJ1-3; D unclear. Germline values: CDR1 SNHLY, CDR2 FYNNEI. The CDR3 loop spans 12 amino acids. V was shortened by 3 bases and J by 4 bases, with 4 bases between the two germline ends. Here the CDR3 DNA reads TGTGCCAGCAGTGACCGGGGAAACACCATATATTTT. Translation gives CASSDRGNTIYF.

The genes are TRBV6-6 and TRBJ1-1; weak D call: TRBD1 (6 bases). The CDR3 covers 13 residues. The V end lost 5 bases, the J end lost 3 bases, and 10 bases lay between the germline ends. CDR1 MNHNY and CDR2 SVGAGI come from the germline V gene (reference sequence). DNA of the CDR3: TGTGCCAGCAGTATGGGGGCAGACACTGAAGCTTTCTTT. This translates into CASSMGADTEAFF.

The gene calls are TRBV4-1 and TRBJ1-1; 8 nucleotides line up with TRBD1. V shed 0 bases and J 5 bases; nucleotides not matched to a gene: 14. Per the germline V gene, CDR1 is MGHRA and CDR2 is YSYEKL. The CDR3 runs to 18 residues. CDR3: CASSQEGQGVAKRTEAFF. DNA of the CDR3: TGCGCCAGCAGCCAAGAAGGACAGGGAGTTGCCAAGAGGACTGAAGCTTTCTTT.

The chain combines TRBV4-2 with TRBJ2-2; TRBD2 agrees at 13 bases. The CDR3 covers 16 residues. The V segment lost 1 base and the J segment 5 bases; nucleotides outside the gene matches: 1. Germline V lookup: CDR1 LGHNA, CDR2 YNFKEQ. In DNA form, the CDR3 reads TGTGCCAGCAGCCAAGCGACTAGCGGGGGGACCGGGGAGCTGTTTTTT. It specifies CASSQATSGGTGELFF.

J is TRBJ1-1 and V is TRBV7-9; D unresolved. Germline CDR1 is SEHNR and CDR2 is FQNEAQ (reference sequence). V dropped 2 bases and J dropped 4 bases, with 11 bases sitting between them. The CDR3 has 14 amino acids. CDR3 coding DNA: TGTGCCAGCAGCTTAAGGCCAGGAGCCACTGAAGCTTTCTTT. It is translated as CASSLRPGATEAFF. The whole variable domain, filled in from reference TRBV7-9 and TRBJ1-1, reads DTGVSQNPRHKITKRGQNVTFRCDPISEHNRLYWYRQTLGQGPEFLTYFQNEAQLEKSRLLSDRFSAERPKGSFSTLEIQRTEQGDSAMYLCASSLRPGATEAFFGQGTRLTVV.

This chain connects TRBV30 to TRBJ2-1; 12 bases align to TRBD2. The CDR3 sequence is 18 residues long. Per germline, CDR1 GTSNPN and CDR2 SVGIG (reference sequence). The V and J ends lost 4 bases and 8 bases, in that order; junction bases with no gene match: 18. In DNA, the CDR3 is TGTGCCTGGACCCCAGGGCCCCTAGCGGGGGGGTTTAGGGATGAGCAGTTCTTC. It yields the protein CAWTPGPLAGGFRDEQFF.